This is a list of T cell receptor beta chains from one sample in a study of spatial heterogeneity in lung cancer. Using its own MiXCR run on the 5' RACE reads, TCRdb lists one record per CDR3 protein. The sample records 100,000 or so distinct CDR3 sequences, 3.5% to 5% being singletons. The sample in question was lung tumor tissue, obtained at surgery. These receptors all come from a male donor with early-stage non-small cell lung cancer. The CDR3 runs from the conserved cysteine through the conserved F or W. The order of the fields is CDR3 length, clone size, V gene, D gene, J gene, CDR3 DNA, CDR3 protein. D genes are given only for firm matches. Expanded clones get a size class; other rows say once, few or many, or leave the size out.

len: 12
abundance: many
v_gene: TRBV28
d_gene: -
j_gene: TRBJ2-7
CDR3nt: TGTGCCGTTGGGGACATGCCCTACGAGCAGTACTTC
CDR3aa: CAVGDMPYEQYF

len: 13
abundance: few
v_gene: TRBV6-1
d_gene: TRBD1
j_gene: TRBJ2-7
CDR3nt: TGTGCCAGCAGTGACGCAGGGGGCTACGAGCAGTACTTC
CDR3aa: CASSDAGGYEQYF

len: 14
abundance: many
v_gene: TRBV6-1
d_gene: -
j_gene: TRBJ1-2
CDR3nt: TGTGCCAGCACGGCGGACACATCAAGCTATGGCTACACCTTC
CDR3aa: CASTADTSSYGYTF

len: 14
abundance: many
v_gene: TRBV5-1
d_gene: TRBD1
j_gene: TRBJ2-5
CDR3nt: TGCGCCAGCAGCTTCACAGGGGGCCAAGAGACCCAGTACTTC
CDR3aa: CASSFTGGQETQYF

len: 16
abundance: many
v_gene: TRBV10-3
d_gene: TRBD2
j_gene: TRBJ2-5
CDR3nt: TGTGCCATCAGTGAGTCTTGGCGGGGGGATGAAGAGACCCAGTACTTC
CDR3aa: CAISESWRGDEETQYF

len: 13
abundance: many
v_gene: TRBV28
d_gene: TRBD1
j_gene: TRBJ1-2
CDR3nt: TGTGCCAGCAGCTCGACAGGGGCGGGTGGCTACACCTTC
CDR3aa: CASSSTGAGGYTF

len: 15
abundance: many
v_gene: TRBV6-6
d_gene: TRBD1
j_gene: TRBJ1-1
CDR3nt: TGTGCCAGCAGGCGCCCCGGACAGGGGAACACTGAAGCTTTCTTT
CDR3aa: CASRRPGQGNTEAFF

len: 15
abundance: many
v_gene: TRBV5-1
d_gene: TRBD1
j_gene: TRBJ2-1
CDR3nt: TGCGCCAGCAGCTTGTTGACAGGGGAACGCAATGAGCAGTTCTTC
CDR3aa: CASSLLTGERNEQFF

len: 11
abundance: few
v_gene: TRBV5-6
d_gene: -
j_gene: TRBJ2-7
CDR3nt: TGTGCCAGCAGCTTGGCGGTCGAGCAGTACTTC
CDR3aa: CASSLAVEQYF

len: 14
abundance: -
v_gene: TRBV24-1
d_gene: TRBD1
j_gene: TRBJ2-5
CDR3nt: TGTGCCACTCGAGGGCCAGGGGGTAGCGAGACCCAGTACTTC
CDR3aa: CATRGPGGSETQYF

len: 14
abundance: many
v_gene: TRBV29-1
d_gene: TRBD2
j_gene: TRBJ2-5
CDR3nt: TGCAGCGTTGAACTTGAACTAGCGGCCCGGACCCAGTACTTC
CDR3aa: CSVELELAARTQYF

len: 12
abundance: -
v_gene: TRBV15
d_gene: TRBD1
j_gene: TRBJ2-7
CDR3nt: TGTGCCACCAGCTACGACAGGGGAGAGCAGTACTTC
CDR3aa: CATSYDRGEQYF

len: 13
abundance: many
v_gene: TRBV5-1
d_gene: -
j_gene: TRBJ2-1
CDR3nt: TGCGCCAGCAGGGCTAGCGACTACAATGAGCAGTTCTTC
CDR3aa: CASRASDYNEQFF

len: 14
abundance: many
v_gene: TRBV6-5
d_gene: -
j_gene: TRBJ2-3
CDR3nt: TGTGCCAGCAGTTACTCGATTGGTACAGATACGCAGTATTTT
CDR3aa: CASSYSIGTDTQYF

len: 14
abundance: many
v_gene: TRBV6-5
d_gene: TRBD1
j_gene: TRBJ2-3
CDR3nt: TGTGCCAGCAGTTATTCAGGGGGTACGGATACGCAGTATTTT
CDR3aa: CASSYSGGTDTQYF

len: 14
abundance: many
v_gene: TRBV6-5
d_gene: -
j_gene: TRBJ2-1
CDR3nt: TGTGCCAGCAGTTTGCGGCAGGGGAGAAATGAGCAGTTCTTC
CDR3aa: CASSLRQGRNEQFF

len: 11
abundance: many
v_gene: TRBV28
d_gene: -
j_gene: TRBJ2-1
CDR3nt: TGTGCCAGCAGTTTTGGTAGGACAAGGGTCTTC
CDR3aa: CASSFGRTRVF

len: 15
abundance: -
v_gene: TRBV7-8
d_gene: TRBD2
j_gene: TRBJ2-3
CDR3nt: TGTGCCAGCAGCTTAGGGGGGGGATTTACAGATACGCAGTATTTT
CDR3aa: CASSLGGGFTDTQYF

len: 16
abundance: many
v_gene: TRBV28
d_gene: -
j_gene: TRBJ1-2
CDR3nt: TGTGCCAGCAGTCCACGAACCGGGACCGCTAACTATGGCTACACCTTC
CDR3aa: CASSPRTGTANYGYTF

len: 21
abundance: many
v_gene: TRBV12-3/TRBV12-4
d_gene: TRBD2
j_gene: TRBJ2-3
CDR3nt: TGTGCCAGCAGTTTCGTGCGGACTAGCGGGGATTTCATTTCTAGCACAGATACGCAGTATTTT
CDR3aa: CASSFVRTSGDFISSTDTQYF

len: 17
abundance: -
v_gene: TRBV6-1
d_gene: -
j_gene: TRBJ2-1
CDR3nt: TGTGCCAGCAGCGCGTGGGGAGCGGGTCTAACCTACAATGAGCAGTTCTTC
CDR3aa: CASSAWGAGLTYNEQFF

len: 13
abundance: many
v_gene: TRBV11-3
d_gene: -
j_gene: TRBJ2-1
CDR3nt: TGTGCCAGCAGTCCGAGCACCTACAATGAGCAGTTCTTC
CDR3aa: CASSPSTYNEQFF

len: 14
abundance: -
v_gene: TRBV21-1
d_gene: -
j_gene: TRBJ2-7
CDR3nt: TGTGCCAGCTCTCCGGGACAGGGGGGAAACGAGCAGTACTTC
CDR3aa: CASSPGQGGNEQYF

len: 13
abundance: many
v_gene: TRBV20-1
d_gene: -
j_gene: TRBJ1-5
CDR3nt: TGCAGTGCTAGGCCGAATAGCAATCAGCCCCAGCATTTT
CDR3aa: CSARPNSNQPQHF

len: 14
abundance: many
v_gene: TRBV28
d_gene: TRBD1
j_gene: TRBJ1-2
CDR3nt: TGTGCCAGCAGTTTGGTACAGGGGGCTAAAGGCTACACCTTC
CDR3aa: CASSLVQGAKGYTF

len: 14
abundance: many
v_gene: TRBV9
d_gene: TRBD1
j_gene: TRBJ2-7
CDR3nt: TGTGCCAGCAGCGTAGGACAGGGATATCGAGAGCAGTACTTC
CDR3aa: CASSVGQGYREQYF

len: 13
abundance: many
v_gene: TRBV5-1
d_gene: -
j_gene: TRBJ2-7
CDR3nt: TGCGCCAGCAGCTTGGCAACATCCTACGAGCAGTACTTC
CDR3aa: CASSLATSYEQYF

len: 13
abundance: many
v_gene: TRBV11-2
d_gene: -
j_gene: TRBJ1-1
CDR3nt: TGTGCCAGCAGCCCAGTAGTTGGCACTGAAGCTTTCTTT
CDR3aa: CASSPVVGTEAFF

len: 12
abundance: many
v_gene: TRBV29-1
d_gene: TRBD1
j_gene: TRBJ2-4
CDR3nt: TGCAGCGCCAGGACAGGGGGAAACATTCAGTACTTC
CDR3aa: CSARTGGNIQYF

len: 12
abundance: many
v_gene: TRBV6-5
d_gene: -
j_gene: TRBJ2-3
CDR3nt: TGTGCCACCGGGGCGGGCTACGATACGCAGTATTTT
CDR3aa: CATGAGYDTQYF

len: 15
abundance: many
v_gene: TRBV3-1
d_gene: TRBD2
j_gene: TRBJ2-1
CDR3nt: TGTGCCAGCAGCCGGACTAGCGGATATTACAATGAGCAGTTCTTC
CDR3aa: CASSRTSGYYNEQFF

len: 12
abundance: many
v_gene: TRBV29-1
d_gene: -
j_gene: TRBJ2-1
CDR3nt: TGCAGCGTTGAAGTACGTGGGAATGAGCAGTTCTTC
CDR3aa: CSVEVRGNEQFF

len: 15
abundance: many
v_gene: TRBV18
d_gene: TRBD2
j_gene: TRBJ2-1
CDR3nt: TGTGCCAGCTCCCCCTCCAGCGGGACCTACAATGAGCAGTTCTTC
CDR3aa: CASSPSSGTYNEQFF

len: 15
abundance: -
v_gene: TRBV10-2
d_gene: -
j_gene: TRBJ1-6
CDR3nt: TGCGCCAGCAGAGACTATCGGGGTCGTAATTCACCCCTCCACTTT
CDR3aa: CASRDYRGRNSPLHF

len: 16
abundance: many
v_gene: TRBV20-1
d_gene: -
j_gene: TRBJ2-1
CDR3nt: TGCAGTGCTGACGACTCGGCTAGCGCCAATTACAATGAGCAGTTCTTC
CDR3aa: CSADDSASANYNEQFF

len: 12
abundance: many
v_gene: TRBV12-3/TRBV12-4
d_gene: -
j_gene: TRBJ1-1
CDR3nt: TGTGCCAGCAGTTTTGGGGTCACTGAAGCTTTCTTT
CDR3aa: CASSFGVTEAFF

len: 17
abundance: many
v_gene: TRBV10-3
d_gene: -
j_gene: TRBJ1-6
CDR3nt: TGTGCCATCAGTGAGAGTGAGGGGGACCTACGCGATTCACCCCTCCACTTT
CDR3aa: CAISESEGDLRDSPLHF

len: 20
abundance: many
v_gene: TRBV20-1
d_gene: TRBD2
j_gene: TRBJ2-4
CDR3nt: TGCAGTGCTAGAGGCAGCGGGAGGCCTAATAAGATTATAGCCAAAAACATTCAGTACTTC
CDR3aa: CSARGSGRPNKIIAKNIQYF

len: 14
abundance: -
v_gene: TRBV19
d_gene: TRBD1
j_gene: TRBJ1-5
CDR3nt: TGTGCCAGTAGTGCAGACAGGGAGGATCAGCCCCAGCATTTT
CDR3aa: CASSADREDQPQHF

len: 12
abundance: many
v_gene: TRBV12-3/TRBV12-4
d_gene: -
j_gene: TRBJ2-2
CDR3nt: TGTGCCAGCAGTTTAGTAGCCGGGGAGCTGTTTTTT
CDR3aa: CASSLVAGELFF

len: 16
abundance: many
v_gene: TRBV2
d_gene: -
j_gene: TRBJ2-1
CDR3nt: TGTGCCAGCGGCGGGGCAATTCTAGCTGATTTCAATGAGCAGTTCTTC
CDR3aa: CASGGAILADFNEQFF

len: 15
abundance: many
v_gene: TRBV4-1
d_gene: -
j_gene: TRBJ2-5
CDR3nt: TGCGCCAGCAGCCAACGCTACAGCGACCAAGAGACCCAGTACTTC
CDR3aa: CASSQRYSDQETQYF

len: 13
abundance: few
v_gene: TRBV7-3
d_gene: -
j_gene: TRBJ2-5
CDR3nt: TGTGCCAGCAGCCCCCCCCCAAGGGGGACCCAGTACTTC
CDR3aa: CASSPPPRGTQYF

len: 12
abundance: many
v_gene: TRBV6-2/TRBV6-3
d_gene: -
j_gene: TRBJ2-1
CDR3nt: TGTGCCAGCAGTTACTCCAACAATGAGCAGTTCTTC
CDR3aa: CASSYSNNEQFF

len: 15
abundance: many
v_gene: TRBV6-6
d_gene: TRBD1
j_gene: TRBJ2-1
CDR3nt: TGTGCCAGCAGTCCGCCGGGACCGAGGGGGCATGAGCAGTTCTTC
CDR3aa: CASSPPGPRGHEQFF

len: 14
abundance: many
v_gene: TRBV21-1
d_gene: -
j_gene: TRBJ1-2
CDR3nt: TGTGCCAGCAGCGGCGATAAAACGTTCTATGGCTACACCTTC
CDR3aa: CASSGDKTFYGYTF

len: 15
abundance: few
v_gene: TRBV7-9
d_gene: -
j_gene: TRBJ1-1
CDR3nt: TGTGCCAGCAGCTTAGGATTCGGGATGAACACTGAAGCTTTCTTT
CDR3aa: CASSLGFGMNTEAFF

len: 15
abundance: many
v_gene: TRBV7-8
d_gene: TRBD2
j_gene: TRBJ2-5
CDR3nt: TGTGCCAGCAGCTCGACCCGGGACTACCTACCGTGGCTGTACTTC
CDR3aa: CASSSTRDYLPWLYF

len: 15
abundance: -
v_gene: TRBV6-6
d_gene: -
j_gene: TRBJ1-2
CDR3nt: TGTGCCAGCAGTCCGACAGGAGCCGATCACTATGGCTACACCTTC
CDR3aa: CASSPTGADHYGYTF

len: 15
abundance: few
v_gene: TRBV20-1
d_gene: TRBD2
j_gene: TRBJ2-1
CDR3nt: TGCAGTGCCTCTACTAGCGGGAGGGTATACAATGAGCAGTTCTTC
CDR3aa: CSASTSGRVYNEQFF

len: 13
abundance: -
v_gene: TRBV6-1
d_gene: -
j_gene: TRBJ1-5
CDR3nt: TGTGCCAGCAGTGAAGGGGTAGGTCAGCCCCAGCATTTT
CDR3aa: CASSEGVGQPQHF

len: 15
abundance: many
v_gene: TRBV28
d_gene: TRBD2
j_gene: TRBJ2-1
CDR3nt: TGTGCCAGCACCTTTAGCGGGAGAACTGACAATGAGCAGTTCTTC
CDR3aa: CASTFSGRTDNEQFF

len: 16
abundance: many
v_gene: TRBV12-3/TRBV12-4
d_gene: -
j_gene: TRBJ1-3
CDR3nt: TGTGCCAGCAGTCCCCTTCGCCGGATCTCTGGAAACACCATATATTTT
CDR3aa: CASSPLRRISGNTIYF

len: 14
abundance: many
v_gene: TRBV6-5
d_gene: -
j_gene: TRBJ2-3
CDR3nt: TGTGCCAGCAGTTACTCGAACGGGAAAGATACGCAGTATTTT
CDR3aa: CASSYSNGKDTQYF

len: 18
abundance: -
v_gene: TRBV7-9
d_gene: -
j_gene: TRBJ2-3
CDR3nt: TGTGCCAGCAGCCGAGCGGTTCTCGCCATGGTTAACACAGATACGCAGTATTTT
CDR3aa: CASSRAVLAMVNTDTQYF

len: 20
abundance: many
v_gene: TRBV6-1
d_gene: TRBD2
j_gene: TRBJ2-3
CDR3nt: TGTGCCAGCAGTGAATCACCACTTACACTAGCGGGAGAGGGCACAGATACGCAGTATTTT
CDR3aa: CASSESPLTLAGEGTDTQYF